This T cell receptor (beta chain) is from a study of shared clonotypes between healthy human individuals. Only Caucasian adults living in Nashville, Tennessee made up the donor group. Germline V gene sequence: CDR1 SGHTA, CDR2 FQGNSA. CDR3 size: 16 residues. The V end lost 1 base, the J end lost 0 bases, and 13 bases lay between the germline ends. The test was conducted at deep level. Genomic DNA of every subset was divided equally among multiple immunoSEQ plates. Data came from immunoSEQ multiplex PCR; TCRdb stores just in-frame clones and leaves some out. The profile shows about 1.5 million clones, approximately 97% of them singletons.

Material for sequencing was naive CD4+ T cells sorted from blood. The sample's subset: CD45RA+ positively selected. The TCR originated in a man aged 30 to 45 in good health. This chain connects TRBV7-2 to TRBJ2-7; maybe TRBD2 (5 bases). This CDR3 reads CASSLDSAGSSYEQYF. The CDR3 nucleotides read TGTGCCAGCAGCTTAGATTCGGCGGGCAGCTCCTACGAGCAGTACTTC.